This T cell receptor beta chain originates from a study of cytomegalovirus exposure and HLA in healthy donors. The data were produced by immunoSEQ multiplex PCR, yet TCRdb's version contains in-frame clones alone and is incomplete. The sample carries 80,000 to 100,000 clones, around 90% recorded once. The V end was cut by 10 bases, the J end by 5 bases, with 14 bases between. Germline assignment: CDR1 LNHNV and CDR2 YYDKDF (reference sequence). This CDR3 contains 12 residues. The chain joins TRBV15 to TRBJ2-5; D is perhaps TRBD1 (5 bases). Specimen: PBMCs. This TCR was recovered from a young woman in good health and CMV-seronegative. The CDR3 here is CASSNRWETQYF. As DNA, the CDR3 is TGTGCCAGCAGTAACAGGTGGGAGACCCAGTACTTC.